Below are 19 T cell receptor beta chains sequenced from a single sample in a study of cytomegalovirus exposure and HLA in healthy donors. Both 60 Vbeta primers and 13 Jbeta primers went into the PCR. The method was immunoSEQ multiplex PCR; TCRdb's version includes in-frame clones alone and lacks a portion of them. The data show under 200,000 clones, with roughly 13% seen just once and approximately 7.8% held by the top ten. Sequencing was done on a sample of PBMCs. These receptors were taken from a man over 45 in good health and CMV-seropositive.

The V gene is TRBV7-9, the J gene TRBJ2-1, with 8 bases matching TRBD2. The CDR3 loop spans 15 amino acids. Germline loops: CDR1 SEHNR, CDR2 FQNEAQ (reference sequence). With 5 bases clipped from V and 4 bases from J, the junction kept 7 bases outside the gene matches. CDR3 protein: CASSTRGGPYNEQFF. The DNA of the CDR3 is TGTGCCAGCAGCACACGGGGGGGACCTTACAATGAGCAGTTCTTC.

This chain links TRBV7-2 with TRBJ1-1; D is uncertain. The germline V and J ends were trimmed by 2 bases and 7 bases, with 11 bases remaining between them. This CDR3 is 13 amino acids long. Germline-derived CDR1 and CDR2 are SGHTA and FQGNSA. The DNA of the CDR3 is TGTGCCAGCAGCTTATGGCAGGCCCTTGAAGCTTTCTTT. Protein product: CASSLWQALEAFF. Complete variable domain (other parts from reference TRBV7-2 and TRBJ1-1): GAGVSQSPSNKVTEKGKDVELRCDPISGHTALYWYRQSLGQGLEFLIYFQGNSAPDKSGLPSDRFSAERTGGSVSTLTIQRTQQEDSAVYLCASSLWQALEAFFGQGTRLTVV.

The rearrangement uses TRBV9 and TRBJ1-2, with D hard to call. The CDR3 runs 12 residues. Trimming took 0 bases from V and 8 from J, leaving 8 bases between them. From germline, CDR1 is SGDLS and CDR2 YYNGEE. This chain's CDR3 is CASSVGGFGYTF. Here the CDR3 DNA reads TGTGCCAGCAGCGTAGGAGGGTTCGGCTACACCTTC.

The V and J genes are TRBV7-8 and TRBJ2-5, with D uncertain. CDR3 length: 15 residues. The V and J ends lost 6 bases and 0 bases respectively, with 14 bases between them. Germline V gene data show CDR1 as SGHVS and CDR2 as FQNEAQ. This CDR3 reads CASRSDFTYQETQYF. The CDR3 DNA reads TGTGCCAGCAGGTCAGACTTCACCTACCAAGAGACCCAGTACTTC.

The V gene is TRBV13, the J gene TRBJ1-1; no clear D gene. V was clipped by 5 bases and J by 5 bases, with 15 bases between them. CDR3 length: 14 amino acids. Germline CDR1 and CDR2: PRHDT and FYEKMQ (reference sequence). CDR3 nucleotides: TGTGCCAGCAGCACCGGGAGGGCGGGGACTGAAGCTTTCTTT. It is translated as CASSTGRAGTEAFF.

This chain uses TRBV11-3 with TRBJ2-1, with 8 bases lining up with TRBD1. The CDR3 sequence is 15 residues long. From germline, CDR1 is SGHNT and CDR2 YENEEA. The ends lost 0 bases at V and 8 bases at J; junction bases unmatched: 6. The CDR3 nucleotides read TGTGCCAGCAGCTTAGATGGACAGGGTTGGGATGAGCAGTTCTTC. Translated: CASSLDGQGWDEQFF.

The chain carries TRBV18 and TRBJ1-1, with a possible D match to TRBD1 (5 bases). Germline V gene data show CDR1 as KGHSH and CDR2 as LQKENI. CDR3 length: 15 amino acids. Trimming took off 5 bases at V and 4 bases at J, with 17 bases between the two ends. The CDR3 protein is CASSSYAGIGTEAFF. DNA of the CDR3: TGTGCCAGCTCATCATACGCAGGGATCGGCACTGAAGCTTTCTTT. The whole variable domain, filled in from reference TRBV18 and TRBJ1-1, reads NAGVMQNPRHLVRRRGQEARLRCSPMKGHSHVYWYRQLPEEGLKFMVYLQKENIIDESGMPKERFSAEFPKEGPSILRIQQVVRGDSAAYFCASSSYAGIGTEAFFGQGTRLTVV.

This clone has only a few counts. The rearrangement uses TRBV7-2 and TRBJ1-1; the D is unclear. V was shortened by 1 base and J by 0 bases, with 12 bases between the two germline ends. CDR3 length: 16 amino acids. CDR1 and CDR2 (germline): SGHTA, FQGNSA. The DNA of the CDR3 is TGTGCCAGCAGCTTAGGGTTTAGAATACTGAACACTGAAGCTTTCTTT. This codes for CASSLGFRILNTEAFF.

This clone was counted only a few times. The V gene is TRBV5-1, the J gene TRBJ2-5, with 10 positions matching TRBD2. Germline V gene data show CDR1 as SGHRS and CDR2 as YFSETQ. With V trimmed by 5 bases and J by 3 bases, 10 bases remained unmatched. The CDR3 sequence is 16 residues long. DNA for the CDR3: TGCGCCAGCAGAGCGGGGGGGCCGTGGGGCGAAGAGACCCAGTACTTC. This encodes CASRAGGPWGEETQYF.

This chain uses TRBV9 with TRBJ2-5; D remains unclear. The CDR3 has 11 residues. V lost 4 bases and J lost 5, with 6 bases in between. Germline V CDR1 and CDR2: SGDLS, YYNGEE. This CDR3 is CASSREETQYF. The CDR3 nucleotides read TGTGCCAGCAGCCGAGAGGAGACCCAGTACTTC.

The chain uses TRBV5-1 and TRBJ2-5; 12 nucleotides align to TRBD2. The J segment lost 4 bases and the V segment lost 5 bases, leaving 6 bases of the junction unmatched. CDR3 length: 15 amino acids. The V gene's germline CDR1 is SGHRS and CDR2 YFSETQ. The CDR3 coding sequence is TGCGCCAGCAGAGGAACTAGCGGGGGGACAGAGACCCAGTACTTC. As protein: CASRGTSGGTETQYF. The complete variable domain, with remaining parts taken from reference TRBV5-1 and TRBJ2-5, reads KAGVTQTPRYLIKTRGQQVTLSCSPISGHRSVSWYQQTPGQGLQFLFEYFSETQRNKGNFPGRFSGRQFSNSRSEMNVSTLELGDSALYLCASRGTSGGTETQYFGPGTRLLVL.

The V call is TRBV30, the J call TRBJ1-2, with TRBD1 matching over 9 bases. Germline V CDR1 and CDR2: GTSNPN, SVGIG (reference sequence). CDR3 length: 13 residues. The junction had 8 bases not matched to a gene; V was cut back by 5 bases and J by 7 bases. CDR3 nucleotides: TGTGCCTGGGGACAGGGGTTAATTCGTGGCTACACCTTC. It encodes CAWGQGLIRGYTF.

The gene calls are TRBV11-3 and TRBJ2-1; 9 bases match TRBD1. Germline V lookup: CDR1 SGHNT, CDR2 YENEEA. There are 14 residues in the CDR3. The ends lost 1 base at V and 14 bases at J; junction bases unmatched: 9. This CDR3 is CASSLAWDRVGEFF. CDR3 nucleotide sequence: TGTGCCAGCAGCTTAGCGTGGGACAGGGTAGGTGAGTTCTTC.

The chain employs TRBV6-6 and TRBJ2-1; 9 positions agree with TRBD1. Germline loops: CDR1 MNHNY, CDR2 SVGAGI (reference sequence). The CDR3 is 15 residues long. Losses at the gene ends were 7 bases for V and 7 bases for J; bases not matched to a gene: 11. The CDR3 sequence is CASNLWGQGANEQFF. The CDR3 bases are TGTGCCAGCAATCTGTGGGGACAGGGTGCAAATGAGCAGTTCTTC.

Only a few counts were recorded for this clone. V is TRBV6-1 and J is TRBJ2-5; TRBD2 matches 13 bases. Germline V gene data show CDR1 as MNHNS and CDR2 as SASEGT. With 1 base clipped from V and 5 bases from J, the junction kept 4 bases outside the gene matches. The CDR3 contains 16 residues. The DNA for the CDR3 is TGTGCCAGCAGTGAAGGACTAGCGGGGGGCCGGGAGACCCAGTACTTC. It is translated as CASSEGLAGGRETQYF.

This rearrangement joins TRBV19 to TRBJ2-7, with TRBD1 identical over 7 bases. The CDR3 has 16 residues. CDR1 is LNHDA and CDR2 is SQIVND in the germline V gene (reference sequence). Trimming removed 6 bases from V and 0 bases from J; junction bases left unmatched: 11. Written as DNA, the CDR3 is TGTGCCAGTAGCAGAACCGGGACAGCCCGCTCCTACGAGCAGTACTTC. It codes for CASSRTGTARSYEQYF.

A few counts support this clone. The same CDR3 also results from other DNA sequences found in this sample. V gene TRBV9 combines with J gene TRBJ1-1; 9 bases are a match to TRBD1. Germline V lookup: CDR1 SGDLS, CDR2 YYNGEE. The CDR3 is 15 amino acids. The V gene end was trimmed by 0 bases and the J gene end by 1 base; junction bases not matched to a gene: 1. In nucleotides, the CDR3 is TGTGCCAGCAGCGTAGGGGGACAGGGGAACACTGAAGCTTTCTTT. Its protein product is CASSVGGQGNTEAFF.

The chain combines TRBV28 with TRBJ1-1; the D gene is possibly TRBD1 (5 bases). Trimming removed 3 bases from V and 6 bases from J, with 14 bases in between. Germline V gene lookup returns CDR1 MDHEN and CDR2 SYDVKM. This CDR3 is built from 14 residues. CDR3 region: CASSFPTRGAEAFF. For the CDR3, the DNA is TGTGCCAGCAGTTTCCCCACCCGGGGGGCTGAAGCTTTCTTT.

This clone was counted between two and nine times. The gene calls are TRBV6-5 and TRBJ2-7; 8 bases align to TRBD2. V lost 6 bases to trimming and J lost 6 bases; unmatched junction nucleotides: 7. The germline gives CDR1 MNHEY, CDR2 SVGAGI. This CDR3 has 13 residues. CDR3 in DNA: TGTGCCAGCAGATTTAGCGGGGTGGGCGAGCAGTACTTC. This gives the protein CASRFSGVGEQYF.